This entry describes one TCR beta chain. Generated by immunoSEQ multiplex PCR, the TCRdb table keeps only in-frame clones and is missing some. This table holds roughly 100,000 clones, around 80% found once. These data belong to a study of T cell clones after liver transplantation. V was shortened by 3 bases and J by 0 bases, with 3 bases between the two germline ends. CDR1 is MNHNS and CDR2 is SASEGT in the germline V gene. The CDR3 runs to 13 residues. The receptor's source is a human patient who received a liver transplant. Some T cells here may be from the graft donor. V is TRBV6-1 and J is TRBJ1-5, with unresolved D. The material sequenced was CD4+ T cells from blood, taken around 50 months after liver transplant. The CDR3 protein is CASSDNSNQPQHF. The DNA of the CDR3 is TGTGCCAGCAGTGATAATAGCAATCAGCCCCAGCATTTT.